Sequencing of this T cell receptor (beta chain) was carried out in a study of spatial heterogeneity in lung cancer. Study in general: Raw reads contained each unique TCR and UMI combination more than ten times on average.

A word on this clonotype: Its antigen is unidentified.

The CDR3 is 15 amino acids. Trimming left V 4 bases short and J 2 bases short, with 11 bases between. Time point meaning: sample taken at primary tumor resection. Whole RNA obtained from tumor, nontumor lung or frozen PBMC underwent sequencing without sorting. Donors were over 70 untreated early-stage non-small cell lung cancer patients. Points from the study as a whole: Among blood samples, ubiquitous expanded tumor TCRs appeared more at resection than at follow-up.

TCRdb passed the 5' RACE reads through MiXCR, listing each CDR3 protein once. Counted here are about 1,500 distinct CDR3 sequences, roughly 26% occurring once; the ten biggest clones make up approximately 57%. The source material was PBMCs, sampled at surgery. This chain links TRBV12-3 or TRBV12-4 with TRBJ2-2; D gene ambiguous. This TCR was sampled from a male donor with early-stage non-small cell lung cancer. The CDR3 coding sequence is TGTGCCAGCAGTTATTGGACGTACAACACCGGGGAGCTGTTTTTT. Translated, it gives CASSYWTYNTGELFF.